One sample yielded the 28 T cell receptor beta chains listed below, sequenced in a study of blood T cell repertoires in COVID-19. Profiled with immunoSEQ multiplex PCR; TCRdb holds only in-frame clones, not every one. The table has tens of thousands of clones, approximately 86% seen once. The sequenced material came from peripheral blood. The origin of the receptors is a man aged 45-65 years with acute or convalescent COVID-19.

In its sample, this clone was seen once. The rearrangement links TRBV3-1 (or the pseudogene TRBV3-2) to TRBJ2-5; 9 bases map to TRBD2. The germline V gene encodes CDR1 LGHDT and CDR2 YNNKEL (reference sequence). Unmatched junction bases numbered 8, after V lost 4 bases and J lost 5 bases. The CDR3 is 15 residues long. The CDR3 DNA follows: TGTGCCAGCAGCCGGACGGGACTAGCTCAGGAGACCCAGTACTTC. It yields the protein CASSRTGLAQETQYF.

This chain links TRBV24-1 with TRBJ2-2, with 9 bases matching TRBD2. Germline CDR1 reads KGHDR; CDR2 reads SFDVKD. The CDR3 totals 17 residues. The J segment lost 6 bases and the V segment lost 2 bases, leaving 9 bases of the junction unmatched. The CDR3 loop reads CATSDSRKAGGPGELFF. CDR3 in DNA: TGTGCCACCAGTGATTCCCGGAAAGCGGGAGGCCCCGGGGAGCTGTTTTTT.

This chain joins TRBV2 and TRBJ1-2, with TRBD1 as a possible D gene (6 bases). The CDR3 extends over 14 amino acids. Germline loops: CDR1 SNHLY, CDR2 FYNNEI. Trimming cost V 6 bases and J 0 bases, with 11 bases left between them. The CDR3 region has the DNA TGTGCCAGCAGCAGGGGCGAAACTAACTATGGCTACACCTTC. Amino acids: CASSRGETNYGYTF.

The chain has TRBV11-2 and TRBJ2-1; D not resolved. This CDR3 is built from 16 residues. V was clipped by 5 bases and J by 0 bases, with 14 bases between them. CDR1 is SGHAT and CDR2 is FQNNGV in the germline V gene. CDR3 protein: CASSVPEASSYNEQFF. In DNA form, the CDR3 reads TGTGCCAGCAGCGTCCCAGAAGCTAGCTCCTACAATGAGCAGTTCTTC.

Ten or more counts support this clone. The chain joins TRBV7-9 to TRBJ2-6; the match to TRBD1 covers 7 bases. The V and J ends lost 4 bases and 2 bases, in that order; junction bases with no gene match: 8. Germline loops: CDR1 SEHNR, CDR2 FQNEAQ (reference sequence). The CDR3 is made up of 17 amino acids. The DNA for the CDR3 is TGTGCCAGCAGCTCCCGGGACAGCCCCGCTGGGGCCAACGTCCTGACTTTC. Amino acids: CASSSRDSPAGANVLTF.

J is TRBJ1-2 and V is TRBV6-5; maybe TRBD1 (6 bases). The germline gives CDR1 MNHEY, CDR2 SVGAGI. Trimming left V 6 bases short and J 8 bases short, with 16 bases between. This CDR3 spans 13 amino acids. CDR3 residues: CASRTRGGDGYTF. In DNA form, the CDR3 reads TGTGCCAGCAGAACTCGAGGGGGTGACGGCTACACCTTC.

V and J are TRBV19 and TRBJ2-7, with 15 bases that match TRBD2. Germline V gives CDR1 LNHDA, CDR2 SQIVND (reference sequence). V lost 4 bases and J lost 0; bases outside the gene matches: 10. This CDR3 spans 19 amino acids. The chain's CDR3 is CASSKRGLAGGSSSYEQYF. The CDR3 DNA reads TGTGCCAGTAGTAAGAGGGGACTAGCGGGGGGTAGTAGCTCCTACGAGCAGTACTTC.

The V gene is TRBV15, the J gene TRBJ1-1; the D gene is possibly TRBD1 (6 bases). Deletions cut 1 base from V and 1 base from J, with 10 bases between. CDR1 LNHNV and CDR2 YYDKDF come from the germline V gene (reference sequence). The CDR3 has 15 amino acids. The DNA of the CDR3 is TGTGCCACCAGCAGAGCACGGGACAAGAACACTGAAGCTTTCTTT. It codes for CATSRARDKNTEAFF.

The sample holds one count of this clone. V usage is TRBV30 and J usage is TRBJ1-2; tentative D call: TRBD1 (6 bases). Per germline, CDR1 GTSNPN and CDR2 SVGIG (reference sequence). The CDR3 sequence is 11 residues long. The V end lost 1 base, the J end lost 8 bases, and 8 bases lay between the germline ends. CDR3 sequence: CAWSATGGYTF. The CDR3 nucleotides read TGTGCCTGGAGTGCGACAGGCGGCTACACCTTC.

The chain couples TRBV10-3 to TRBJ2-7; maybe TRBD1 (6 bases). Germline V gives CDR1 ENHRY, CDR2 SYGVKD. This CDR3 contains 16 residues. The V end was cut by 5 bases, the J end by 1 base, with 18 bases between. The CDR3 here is CAISTSGTQSSYEQYF. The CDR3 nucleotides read TGTGCCATCAGTACCTCCGGGACACAAAGTTCCTACGAGCAGTACTTC.

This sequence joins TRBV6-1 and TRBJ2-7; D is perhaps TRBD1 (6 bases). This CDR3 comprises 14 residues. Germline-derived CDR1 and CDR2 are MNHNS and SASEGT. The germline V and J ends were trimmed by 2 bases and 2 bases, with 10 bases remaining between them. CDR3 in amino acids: CASSERDIAYEQYF. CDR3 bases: TGTGCCAGCAGTGAAAGGGACATAGCCTACGAGCAGTACTTC.

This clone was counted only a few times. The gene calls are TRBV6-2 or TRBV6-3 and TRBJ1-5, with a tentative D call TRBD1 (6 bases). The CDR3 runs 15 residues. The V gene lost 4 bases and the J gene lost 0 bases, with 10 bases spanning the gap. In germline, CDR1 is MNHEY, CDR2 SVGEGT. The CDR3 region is CASSLQGNSNQPQHF. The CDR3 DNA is TGTGCCAGCAGTTTACAGGGAAATAGCAATCAGCCCCAGCATTTT.

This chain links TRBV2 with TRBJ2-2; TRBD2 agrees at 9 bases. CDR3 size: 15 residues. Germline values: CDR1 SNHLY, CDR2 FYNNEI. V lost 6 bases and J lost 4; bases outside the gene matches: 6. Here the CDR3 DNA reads TGTGCCAGCAGGCCGGGACTAGCTCGCACCGGGGAGCTGTTTTTT. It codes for CASRPGLARTGELFF.

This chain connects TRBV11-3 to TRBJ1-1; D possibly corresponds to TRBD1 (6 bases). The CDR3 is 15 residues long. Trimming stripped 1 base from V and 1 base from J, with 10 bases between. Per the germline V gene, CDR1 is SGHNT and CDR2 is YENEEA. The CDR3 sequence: CASSLAGERNTEAFF. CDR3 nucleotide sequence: TGTGCCAGCAGCTTAGCAGGGGAACGGAACACTGAAGCTTTCTTT.

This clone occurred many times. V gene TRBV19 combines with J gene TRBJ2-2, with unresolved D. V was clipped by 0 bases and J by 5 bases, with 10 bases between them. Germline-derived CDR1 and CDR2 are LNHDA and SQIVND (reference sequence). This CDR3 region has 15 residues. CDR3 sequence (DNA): TGTGCCAGTAGTATAGAGGGCCGTCGGACCGGGGAGCTGTTTTTT. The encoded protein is CASSIEGRRTGELFF.

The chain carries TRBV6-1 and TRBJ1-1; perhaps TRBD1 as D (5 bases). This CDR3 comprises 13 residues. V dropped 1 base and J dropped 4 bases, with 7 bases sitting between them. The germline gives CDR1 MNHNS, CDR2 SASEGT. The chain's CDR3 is CASSEVRATEAFF. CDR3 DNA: TGTGCCAGCAGTGAAGTCAGGGCCACTGAAGCTTTCTTT.

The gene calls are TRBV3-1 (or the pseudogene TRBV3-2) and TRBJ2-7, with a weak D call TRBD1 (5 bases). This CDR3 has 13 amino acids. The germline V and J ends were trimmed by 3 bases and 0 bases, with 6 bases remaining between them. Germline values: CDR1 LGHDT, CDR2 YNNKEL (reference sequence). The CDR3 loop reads CASSQGRSYEQYF. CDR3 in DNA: TGTGCCAGCAGCCAGGGGCGCTCCTACGAGCAGTACTTC.

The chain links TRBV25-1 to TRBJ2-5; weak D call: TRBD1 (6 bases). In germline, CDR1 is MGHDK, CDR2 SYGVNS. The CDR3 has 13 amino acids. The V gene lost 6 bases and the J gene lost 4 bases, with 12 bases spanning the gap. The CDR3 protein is CASSDWGRETQYF. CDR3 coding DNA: TGTGCCAGCAGCGACTGGGGGCGAGAGACCCAGTACTTC.

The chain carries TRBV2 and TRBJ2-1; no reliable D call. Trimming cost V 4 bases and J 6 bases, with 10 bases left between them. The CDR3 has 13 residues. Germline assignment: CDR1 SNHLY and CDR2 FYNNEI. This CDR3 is CASSGLEINEQFF. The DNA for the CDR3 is TGTGCCAGCAGTGGTCTAGAAATCAATGAGCAGTTCTTC. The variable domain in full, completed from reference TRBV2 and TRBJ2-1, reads EPEVTQTPSHQVTQMGQEVILRCVPISNHLYFYWYRQILGQKVEFLVSFYNNEISEKSEIFDDQFSVERPDGSNFTLKIRSTKLEDSAMYFCASSGLEINEQFFGPGTRLTVL.

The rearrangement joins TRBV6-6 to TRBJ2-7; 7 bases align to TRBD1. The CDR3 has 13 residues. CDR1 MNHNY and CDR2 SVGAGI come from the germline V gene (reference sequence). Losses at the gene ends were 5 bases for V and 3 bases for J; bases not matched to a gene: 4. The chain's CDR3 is CASSRDSLYEQYF. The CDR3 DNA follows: TGTGCCAGCAGTAGGGACAGTCTCTACGAGCAGTACTTC.

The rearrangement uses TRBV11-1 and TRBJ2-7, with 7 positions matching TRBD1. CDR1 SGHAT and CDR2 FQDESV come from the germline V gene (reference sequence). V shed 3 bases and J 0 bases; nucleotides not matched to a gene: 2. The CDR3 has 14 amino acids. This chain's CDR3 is CASSLGTVSYEQYF. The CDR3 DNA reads TGTGCCAGCAGCTTGGGGACAGTCTCCTACGAGCAGTACTTC.

The CDR3 DNA sequence: TGTGCCAGCCTCGGAGGGAACACTGAAGCTTTCTTT. Protein product: CASLGGNTEAFF. This chain joins TRBV6-5 and TRBJ1-1; D unresolved. Germline CDR1 reads MNHEY; CDR2 reads SVGAGI. The CDR3 extends over 12 amino acids. V was shortened by 8 bases and J by 1 base, with 8 bases between the two germline ends.

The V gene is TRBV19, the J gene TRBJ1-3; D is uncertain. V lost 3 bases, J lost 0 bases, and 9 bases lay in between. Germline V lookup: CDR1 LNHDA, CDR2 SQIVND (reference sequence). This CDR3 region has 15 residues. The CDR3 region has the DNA TGTGCCAGTAGTATGATACAGTCCTCTGGAAACACCATATATTTT. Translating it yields CASSMIQSSGNTIYF.

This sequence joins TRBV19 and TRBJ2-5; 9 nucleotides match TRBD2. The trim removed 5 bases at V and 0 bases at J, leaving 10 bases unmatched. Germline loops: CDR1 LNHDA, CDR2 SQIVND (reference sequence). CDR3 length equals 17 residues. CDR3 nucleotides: TGTGCCAGTAGTCCGGGACTAGCTTATCGCCACCAAGAGACCCAGTACTTC. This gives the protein CASSPGLAYRHQETQYF.

The CDR3: CASSMQSRNTEAFF. The CDR3 coding sequence is TGTGCCAGTAGTATGCAGTCTCGGAACACTGAAGCTTTCTTT. This chain uses TRBV19 with TRBJ1-1; D gene unclear. CDR3 size: 14 residues. Germline values: CDR1 LNHDA, CDR2 SQIVND (reference sequence). Trimming took 3 bases from V and 1 from J, leaving 9 bases between them.

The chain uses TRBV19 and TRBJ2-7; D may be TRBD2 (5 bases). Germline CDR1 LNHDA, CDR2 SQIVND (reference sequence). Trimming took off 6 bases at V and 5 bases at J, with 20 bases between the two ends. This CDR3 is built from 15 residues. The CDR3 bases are TGTGCCAGTAGATATCGGGGTCAGCCAAGTGACGAGCAGTACTTC. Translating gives CASRYRGQPSDEQYF.

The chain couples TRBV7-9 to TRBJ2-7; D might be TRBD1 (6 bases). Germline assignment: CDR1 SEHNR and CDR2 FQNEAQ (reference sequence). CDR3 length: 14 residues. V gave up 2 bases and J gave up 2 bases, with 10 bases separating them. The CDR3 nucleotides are TGTGCCAGCAGCTTATTACAGGGAGCCTACGAGCAGTACTTC. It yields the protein CASSLLQGAYEQYF.

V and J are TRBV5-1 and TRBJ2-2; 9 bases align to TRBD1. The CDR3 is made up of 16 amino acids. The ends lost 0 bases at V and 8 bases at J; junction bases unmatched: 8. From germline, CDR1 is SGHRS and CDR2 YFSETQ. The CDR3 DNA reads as TGCGCCAGCAGCTTGGACGGACAGGGGTTACCGGGGGAGCTGTTTTTT. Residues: CASSLDGQGLPGELFF. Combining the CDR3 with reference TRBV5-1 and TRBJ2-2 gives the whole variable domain KAGVTQTPRYLIKTRGQQVTLSCSPISGHRSVSWYQQTPGQGLQFLFEYFSETQRNKGNFPGRFSGRQFSNSRSEMNVSTLELGDSALYLCASSLDGQGLPGELFFGEGSRLTVL.